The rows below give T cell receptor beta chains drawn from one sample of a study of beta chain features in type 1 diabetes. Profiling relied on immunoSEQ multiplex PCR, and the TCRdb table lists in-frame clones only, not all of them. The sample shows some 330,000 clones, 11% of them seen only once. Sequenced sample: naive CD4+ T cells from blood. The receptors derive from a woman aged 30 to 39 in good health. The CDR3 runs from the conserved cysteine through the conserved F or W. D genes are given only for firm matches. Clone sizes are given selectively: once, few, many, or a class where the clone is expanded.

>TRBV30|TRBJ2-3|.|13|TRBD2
TGTGCCTGGCAAGGCGGGAGAACAGATACGCAGTATTTT
CAWQGGRTDTQYF
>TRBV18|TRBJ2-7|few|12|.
TGTGCCAGCTCACCTCAACAGGGCGAGCAGTACTTC
CASSPQQGEQYF
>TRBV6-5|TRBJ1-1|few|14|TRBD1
TGTGCCAGCAGGAAGGCAGGGGGGTACACTGAAGCTTTCTTT
CASRKAGGYTEAFF
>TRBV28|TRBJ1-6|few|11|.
TGTGCCAGCAGCGTAAATTCACCCCTCCACTTT
CASSVNSPLHF
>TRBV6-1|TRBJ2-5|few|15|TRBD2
TGTGCCAGCAGTTGGGGGACTAGCGGGACCGAGACCCAGTACTTC
CASSWGTSGTETQYF
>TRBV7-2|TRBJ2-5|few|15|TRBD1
TGTGCCAGCAGCTACCCGGGACAGTACCAAGAGACCCAGTACTTC
CASSYPGQYQETQYF
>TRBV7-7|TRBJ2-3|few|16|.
TGTGCTAGCAGAGTCCCCGGCCGGGAGCGGCCAGATACGCAGTATTTT
CASRVPGRERPDTQYF
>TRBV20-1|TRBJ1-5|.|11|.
TGCAGTGCTGGTCGCAACAGGGTCCAGCATTTT
CSAGRNRVQHF
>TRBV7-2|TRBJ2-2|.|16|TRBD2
TGTGCCAGCAGCTCACCGTCCCTAGCGGGAGCCGGGGAGCTGTTTTTT
CASSSPSLAGAGELFF
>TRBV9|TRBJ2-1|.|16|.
TGTGCCAGCAGCGCCAATTTAGCGGCCTCGGGTAATGAGCAGTTCTTC
CASSANLAASGNEQFF
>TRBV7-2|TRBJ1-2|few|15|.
TGTGCCAGCAGCTTAGTGTGGGAGGGGAACTATGGCTACACCTTC
CASSLVWEGNYGYTF
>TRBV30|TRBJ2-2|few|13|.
TGTGCCTGGAGGTGGAGATTAGGCGGGGAGCTGTTTTTT
CAWRWRLGGELFF
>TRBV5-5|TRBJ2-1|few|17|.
TGTGCCAGCAGCTTGGTTGTCGGTGGGGCCACACGCAATGAGCAGTTCTTC
CASSLVVGGATRNEQFF
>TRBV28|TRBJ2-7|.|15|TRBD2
TGTGCCAGCATTGACCAGCGGGAGGTCTCCTACGAGCAGTACTTC
CASIDQREVSYEQYF
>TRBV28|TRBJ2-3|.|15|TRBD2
TGTGCCAGCACCTTACCGACTAGCGGCACAGATACGCAGTATTTT
CASTLPTSGTDTQYF
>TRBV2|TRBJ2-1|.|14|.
TGTGCCAGCAGTGTCACTAGCTTTGCGGATGAGCAGTTCTTC
CASSVTSFADEQFF
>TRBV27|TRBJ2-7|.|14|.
TGTGCCAGCAGTTCCACCCCCGGAGAATCCAAGCAGTACTTC
CASSSTPGESKQYF